This T cell receptor beta chain emerged from a study of blood T cell repertoires in COVID-19 (dated by TCRdb to 2018 to 2021). As for the study more broadly: Samples covering the acute and convalescent phases of COVID-19 were provided by collaborators in the United States, Italy and Spain. The prospective study material was composed of cDNA or gDNA derived from T cells, B-cell-depleted T cells, or PBMCs. The dataset comprised deeply sampled blood TCRbeta repertoires from subjects exposed to, actively infected with, or recovered from COVID-19. The repertoires were released in a freely available public database meant as a resource for research on the immune response to SARS-CoV-2. Samples came from the ongoing ImmuneRACE study (first 160 participants) plus 1,254 subjects from 6 global collaborators. A de-identified subject ID, COVID-19 status, age in years and sex were almost always included in the sample metadata. Where available, HLA class I and class II types were obtained from metadata supplied by the sample provider rather than from assay-based typing.

Spanning cysteine to phenylalanine, the CDR3 consists of 16 amino acids. The CDR3 DNA has 48 bases and is translated from base 1. CDR1 and CDR2 are read off the germline V gene as MDHEN and SYDVKM. Trimming takes 6 bases off V and 3 bases off J; junction bases not matched to a gene: 9. Findings and caveats that apply to the study as a whole: How much clinical and demographic metadata was included differed by source and by participant, and the metadata was provided uncurated.

Each collaborating institution followed its own protocols to collect whole blood in K2EDTA tubes. For TCRbeta analysis, collaborator samples were shipped as frozen whole blood, as isolated PBMCs, or as DNA extracted from either sample type. A note on this clone: Its target antigen remains unknown. The record has no base qualities; no much larger clone is one base away.

TCRbeta CDR3 regions were amplified from genomic DNA by means of the immunoSEQ Assay, a bias-controlled multiplex PCR. For the original study's pipeline: Within the assay, amplification of reference gene primers was used to estimate how many nucleated cells each sample contained. To quantify the absolute abundance of each unique TCRbeta CDR3 rearrangement, sequence reads were collapsed and filtered. For each sample, productive Simpson clonality was calculated by taking the square root of Simpson's diversity index across productive rearrangements. TCRdb took over this immuneACCESS table, retaining in-frame rearrangements with V and J assigned. Such tables are incomplete; in checked studies, under half of the missing clones stem from an unresolved V gene, and the remainder is unexplained. V, J and clone size derive from that table, while D and trimming were established from the DNA sequence. This sample is represented by around 120,000 clones; 70% to 80% of them were singletons. The ten largest clones add up to 6.2% of the sample.

Material: peripheral blood. The clonotype was recovered from a man in his sixties or seventies with acute or convalescent COVID-19. The chain is made from TRBV28 and TRBJ2-1, and 9 junctional nucleotides match TRBD2. CDR3 reads: CASSTPSGGYYNEQFF. The DNA sequence is TGTGCCAGCAGCACACCGAGCGGGGGGTACTACAATGAGCAGTTCTTC.